A single sample is the source of the 25 T cell receptor beta chains below, sequenced in a study of cytomegalovirus exposure and HLA in healthy donors. PCR was performed using 60 Vbeta and 13 Jbeta primers. Produced via immunoSEQ multiplex PCR; TCRdb's table is partial and in-frame only. The record lists some 72,000 clones, of which the ten most abundant hold about 4.9%. Sample: PBMCs. Receptors originate from a man in his forties or fifties in good health and CMV-seronegative.

The V and J genes are TRBV6-5 and TRBJ2-7; TRBD2 aligns across 7 bases. The CDR3 spans 16 residues. Per the germline V gene, CDR1 is MNHEY and CDR2 is SVGAGI. V was pared by 2 bases and J by 3 bases, with 10 bases of the junction left unmatched. CDR3 nucleotide sequence: TGTGCCAGCAGTTACAAGGGAGGGCGGCAGGACTACGAGCAGTACTTC. Its protein product is CASSYKGGRQDYEQYF.

The chain is built from TRBV27 and TRBJ2-1; tentatively, D is TRBD2 (5 bases). Trimming took 6 bases from V and 5 from J, leaving 14 bases between them. Per the germline V gene, CDR1 is MNHEY and CDR2 is SMNVEV (reference sequence). The CDR3 runs to 14 residues. CDR3 region: CASRKGGLNNEQFF. DNA of the CDR3: TGTGCCAGCAGAAAGGGCGGGCTTAACAATGAGCAGTTCTTC.

The chain combines TRBV5-1 with TRBJ2-1, with TRBD2 matching over 12 bases. Germline V gene lookup returns CDR1 SGHRS and CDR2 YFSETQ. J gave up 9 bases and V 0 bases, and 7 bases lay outside the gene matches. This CDR3 contains 16 residues. The CDR3 sequence is CASSLATSGSVTEQFF. In DNA form, the CDR3 reads TGCGCCAGCAGCTTGGCGACTAGCGGGAGTGTCACTGAGCAGTTCTTC.

The chain recombines TRBV5-6 with TRBJ2-4; a weak D match, TRBD2 (5 bases). In germline, CDR1 is SGHDT, CDR2 YYEEEE. The ends were cut back, 1 base at V and 12 bases at J, with 23 bases in the middle. The CDR3 is 16 residues long. CDR3 nucleotide sequence: TGTGCCAGCAGCTTGCCATCGGGCGGAGGCCGAGGTCCTCAGTACTTC. It encodes CASSLPSGGGRGPQYF.

The chain uses TRBV5-1 and TRBJ1-1, with unresolved D. Germline V lookup: CDR1 SGHRS, CDR2 YFSETQ. There are 16 residues in the CDR3. The V and J ends lost 1 base and 1 base respectively, with 14 bases between them. The CDR3 loop is CASSLRPGGSNTEAFF. The CDR3 DNA sequence: TGCGCCAGCAGCTTGAGGCCAGGTGGATCGAACACTGAAGCTTTCTTT.

The V call is TRBV10-3, the J call TRBJ2-7; 10 bases are shared with TRBD2. Germline assignment: CDR1 ENHRY and CDR2 SYGVKD. With 6 bases clipped from V and 3 bases from J, the junction kept 11 bases outside the gene matches. The length of the CDR3 is 16 residues. Here the CDR3 reads CAIRGIAGGLFYEQYF. The CDR3, as DNA: TGTGCCATCAGGGGGATAGCGGGAGGACTATTCTACGAGCAGTACTTC.

The V call is TRBV10-3, the J call TRBJ1-3, with D possibly being TRBD1 (5 bases). Trimming removed 4 bases at V and 0 bases at J, with 13 bases between. Germline CDR1 and CDR2: ENHRY and SYGVKD. The CDR3 runs 16 residues. The CDR3 DNA sequence: TGTGCCATCAGTGCTGTTGCAGGGCCCTCTGGAAACACCATATATTTT. It translates to CAISAVAGPSGNTIYF.

V usage is TRBV5-5 and J usage is TRBJ2-7; 7 bases are shared with TRBD1. This CDR3 spans 14 amino acids. Germline loops: CDR1 SGHKS, CDR2 YYEKEE (reference sequence). The V segment lost 4 bases and the J segment 4 bases; nucleotides outside the gene matches: 8. The CDR3 reads CASSPLGGSYEQYF. The CDR3 DNA is TGTGCCAGCAGCCCGTTAGGGGGCTCTTACGAGCAGTACTTC.

The rearrangement links TRBV5-1 to TRBJ1-2; weak D call: TRBD1 (5 bases). Germline-derived CDR1 and CDR2 are SGHRS and YFSETQ. CDR3 length: 15 residues. Trimming removed 4 bases at V and 4 bases at J, with 17 bases between. CDR3 nucleotide sequence: TGCGCCAGCAGCCCGGGAGGGGAGCCAGTCTATGGCTACACCTTC. Encoded protein: CASSPGGEPVYGYTF.

The CDR3: CASGLDTGQKNTEAFF. Written as DNA, the CDR3 is TGTGCTAGTGGTTTGGACACGGGACAGAAAAACACTGAAGCTTTCTTT. V gene TRBV12-5 combines with J gene TRBJ1-1, with 7 bases fitting TRBD1. Germline assignment: CDR1 LGHNT and CDR2 FRNRAP. V lost 1 base and J lost 2; bases outside the gene matches: 7. This CDR3 contains 16 residues.

The gene calls are TRBV5-6 and TRBJ1-6; D possibly corresponds to TRBD1 (5 bases). Per germline, CDR1 SGHDT and CDR2 YYEEEE. The V gene lost 3 bases and the J gene lost 2 bases, with 12 bases spanning the gap. This CDR3 contains 16 residues. Here the CDR3 DNA reads TGTGCCAGCAGCTCCCTAGGGGTACCCTATAATTCACCCCTCCACTTT. It is translated as CASSSLGVPYNSPLHF.

The chain carries TRBV7-2 and TRBJ1-2; 10 positions agree with TRBD1. V dropped 5 bases and J dropped 8; count of bases not matched to a gene: 8. CDR1 is SGHTA, CDR2 FQGNSA, per germline. CDR3 length: 14 amino acids. CDR3 nucleotides: TGTGCCAGCAGCCCGGACAGGGGGGTCCTGGGCTACACCTTC. Protein: CASSPDRGVLGYTF.

This sequence joins TRBV4-2 and TRBJ2-1; D unclear. The CDR3 is made up of 16 amino acids. With 0 bases removed from V and 5 bases from J, the gap between germline ends came to 14 bases. In germline, CDR1 is LGHNA, CDR2 YNFKEQ. CDR3 residues: CASSQEVGALNNEQFF. CDR3 sequence (DNA): TGTGCCAGCAGCCAAGAGGTTGGAGCTTTGAACAATGAGCAGTTCTTC.

The chain recombines TRBV25-1 with TRBJ1-5; D perhaps matches TRBD1 (5 bases). The germline gives CDR1 MGHDK, CDR2 SYGVNS. The CDR3 extends over 16 amino acids. Trimming took off 2 bases at V and 2 bases at J, with 13 bases between the two ends. The CDR3 loop is CASSETRALGNQPQHF. The CDR3 nucleotides are TGTGCCAGCAGTGAAACCAGGGCCTTGGGCAATCAGCCCCAGCATTTT.

The CDR3 coding sequence is TGCGCCAGCAGGGGGGGTTACAATGAGCAGTTCTTC. It is translated as CASRGGYNEQFF. The chain recombines TRBV23-1 with TRBJ2-1, with D possibly matching TRBD2 (6 bases). TRBV23-1 is treated as an ORF (open reading frame) with a function not yet certain. Trimming took 6 bases from V and 4 from J, leaving 7 bases between them. The CDR3 has 12 amino acids.

This chain links TRBV27 with TRBJ2-7; 7 bases are shared with TRBD2. The J segment lost 2 bases and the V segment lost 5 bases, leaving 9 bases of the junction unmatched. This CDR3 is 15 amino acids long. CDR1 is MNHEY and CDR2 is SMNVEV in the germline V gene (reference sequence). The CDR3 region has the DNA TGTGCCAGCAGTCTAGAGGCGGGGGTTACCTACGAGCAGTACTTC. Translation gives CASSLEAGVTYEQYF.

The chain couples TRBV27 to TRBJ2-7, with 10 positions matching TRBD2. J gave up 4 bases and V 8 bases, and 8 bases lay outside the gene matches. The CDR3 extends over 14 amino acids. Germline V gives CDR1 MNHEY, CDR2 SMNVEV (reference sequence). The CDR3 DNA follows: TGTGCCAGCGGGGGAGCGGGAGGGGCTTACGAGCAGTACTTC. Residues: CASGGAGGAYEQYF.

V usage is TRBV5-5 and J usage is TRBJ2-3, with TRBD1 as a possible D gene (6 bases). The ends were cut back, 4 bases at V and 4 bases at J, with 16 bases in the middle. Per germline, CDR1 SGHKS and CDR2 YYEKEE (reference sequence). This CDR3 region has 15 residues. The CDR3 DNA follows: TGTGCCAGCAGCGGGTGGCAGGGGTCCCCAGATACGCAGTATTTT. Translating gives CASSGWQGSPDTQYF.

The chain uses TRBV4-1 and TRBJ2-7; D is perhaps TRBD1 (6 bases). The germline gives CDR1 MGHRA, CDR2 YSYEKL. The CDR3 runs 15 residues. Trimming pared 4 bases from V and 5 bases from J, leaving 18 bases between. The CDR3 here is CASSRISTGSHEQYF. Written as DNA, the CDR3 is TGCGCCAGCAGCCGAATCTCAACAGGGTCACACGAGCAGTACTTC.

The V gene is TRBV15, the J gene TRBJ2-7, with TRBD2 matching over 8 bases. The V gene's germline CDR1 is LNHNV and CDR2 YYDKDF (reference sequence). The V and J ends lost 1 base and 6 bases, in that order; junction bases with no gene match: 8. The CDR3 totals 15 residues. CDR3 amino acids: CATSRGTGGVGEQYF. CDR3 bases: TGTGCCACCAGCAGAGGTACGGGAGGGGTCGGCGAGCAGTACTTC.

The chain recombines TRBV7-2 with TRBJ2-5, with D possibly TRBD1 on 6 matching bases. V dropped 2 bases and J dropped 5 bases, with 12 bases sitting between them. Germline loops: CDR1 SGHTA, CDR2 FQGNSA. The CDR3 sequence is 14 residues long. For the CDR3, the DNA is TGTGCCAGCAGCTTACAACAGGGAAGCGAGACCCAGTACTTC. Protein: CASSLQQGSETQYF. The entire variable domain, with the rest obtained from reference TRBV7-2 and TRBJ2-5, is as follows: GAGVSQSPSNKVTEKGKDVELRCDPISGHTALYWYRQSLGQGLEFLIYFQGNSAPDKSGLPSDRFSAERTGGSVSTLTIQRTQQEDSAVYLCASSLQQGSETQYFGPGTRLLVL.

This chain's CDR3 is CASSMQDKAEAFF. The DNA for the CDR3 is TGTGCCAGTAGTATGCAGGACAAGGCTGAAGCTTTCTTT. V gene TRBV19 combines with J gene TRBJ1-1; weak D call: TRBD1 (5 bases). CDR3 size: 13 residues. Trimming took 3 bases from V and 6 from J, leaving 11 bases between them. CDR1 LNHDA and CDR2 SQIVND come from the germline V gene (reference sequence).

The chain combines TRBV18 with TRBJ1-1; D is unresolved. The V gene's germline CDR1 is KGHSH and CDR2 LQKENI. V shed 2 bases and J shed 1 base, with 23 bases lying between them. The CDR3 contains 19 residues. CDR3 DNA sequence: TGTGCCAGCTCACCAAGGGCTTCGGCTACAGCGGACCCGAACACTGAAGCTTTCTTT. It is translated as CASSPRASATADPNTEAFF. Looking up the rest from reference TRBV18 and TRBJ1-1 gives the full variable domain: NAGVMQNPRHLVRRRGQEARLRCSPMKGHSHVYWYRQLPEEGLKFMVYLQKENIIDESGMPKERFSAEFPKEGPSILRIQQVVRGDSAAYFCASSPRASATADPNTEAFFGQGTRLTVV.

This chain links TRBV6-6 with TRBJ2-5; D is unresolved. CDR3 length equals 14 residues. Germline CDR1 MNHNY, CDR2 SVGAGI (reference sequence). V was trimmed by 0 bases and J by 5 bases, leaving 10 bases between them. In DNA, the CDR3 is TGTGCCAGCAGTTACTCGAGCGTGTTGGAGACCCAGTACTTC. It yields the protein CASSYSSVLETQYF.

The V and J genes are TRBV4-2 and TRBJ2-2; TRBD2 matches 8 bases. In germline, CDR1 is LGHNA, CDR2 YNFKEQ. CDR3 length: 15 residues. V lost 4 bases to trimming and J lost 6 bases; unmatched junction nucleotides: 7. The chain's CDR3 is CASSPAGRVAGELFF. The CDR3 region has the DNA TGTGCCAGCAGCCCAGCCGGGAGGGTGGCCGGGGAGCTGTTTTTT.